This entry features one T cell receptor beta chain sequence. A read error is possible here, since a much larger clone lies one base away. The data originate from a study of regulatory T cells in long-lasting Graves disease. Time point indicated: newly diagnosed GD, antithyroid drugs for less than 3 months. From PBMCs, RNA was extracted and then used to make the TCR library. This CDR3 comprises 15 residues. The germline V gene has CDR1 SGHVS and CDR2 FQNEAQ. Trimming shortened V by 1 base and J by 4 bases, and 11 bases separated the two germline ends. Arm-PCR with iRepertoire HTBI primers amplified the CDR3 regions for these TCR beta libraries. TCRdb independently ran MiXCR on the multiplex PCR reads; one entry per CDR3 protein. Of some 560,000 distinct CDR3 sequences in the sample, about 16% were seen once. The same sample was also used in a study of T cells in Graves' hyperthyroidism and ophthalmopathy. This second study notes: Patients with uncontrolled infections, other autoimmune diseases, pregnancy or lactation were excluded. The TCR CDR3 was amplified in a first-round RT-PCR using the HTBI primer set.

The sample in question was peripheral blood mononuclear cells (PBMCs), obtained at new diagnosis, from a patient treated with antithyroid drugs. The V gene is TRBV7-8, the J gene TRBJ1-5; D not certain. The origin of this receptor is a woman aged 35-60 years with Graves disease. This CDR3 is CASSLGQPPNQPQHF. For the CDR3, the DNA is TGTGCCAGCAGCTTAGGGCAGCCACCGAATCAGCCCCAGCATTTT.